This T cell receptor (beta chain) was sequenced in a study of shared T cell receptors in the human thymus. There are 16 residues in the CDR3. Germline CDR1 SNHLY, CDR2 FYNNEI. Trimming removed 0 bases at V and 1 base at J, with 13 bases between. This clone has a single count. Measured with immunoSEQ multiplex PCR; TCRdb has only the in-frame clones, and not every one. This sample has some 700,000 clones; over 75% occur once, and the top ten carry about 0.01%. This same sample was also taken into another study, of human thymus T cells.

Material: thymocytes. The V and J genes are TRBV2 and TRBJ2-7, with TRBD2 as a possible D gene (5 bases). This TCR was sampled from a boy younger than two with a congenital heart defect. CDR3 DNA sequence: TGTGCCAGCAGTGAAGCACGGGGTAGGAAATCCTACGAGCAGTACTTC. As protein: CASSEARGRKSYEQYF.